A single sample gave rise to the 10 T cell receptor beta chains below, sequenced in a study of T cells in Graves' hyperthyroidism and ophthalmopathy. Template material for amplifying TCR beta CDR3 regions consisted of RNA transcripts. Initially, a first-round RT-PCR of the TCR CDR3 employed the HTBI primer set. Each CDR3 protein gets one entry after TCRdb re-called the multiplex PCR reads with MiXCR. The sample lists roughly 500,000 distinct CDR3 sequences, roughly 22% occurring once. Sequencing input: blood. The source of these receptors is a woman between 65 and 79 years old with Graves' ophthalmopathy.

The chain links TRBV10-1 to TRBJ2-3; the D is unclear. The germline V and J ends were trimmed by 6 bases and 3 bases, with 10 bases remaining between them. The CDR3 consists of 13 residues. Germline V gene data show CDR1 as WNHNN and CDR2 as SYGVQD (reference sequence). CDR3 protein: CASSEGHTDTQYF. The CDR3 DNA follows: TGCGCCAGCAGCGAAGGGCATACAGATACGCAGTATTTT.

This chain joins TRBV20-1 and TRBJ2-7; TRBD2 aligns across 7 bases. J was trimmed by 7 bases and V by 4 bases; bases with no gene match: 10. The CDR3 extends over 13 amino acids. Looked up from germline, CDR1 is DFQATT and CDR2 is SNEGSKA (reference sequence). CDR3 protein: CSANLAARREQYF. DNA for the CDR3: TGCAGTGCTAATCTAGCGGCAAGACGGGAGCAGTACTTC.

In this sample, this clonotype turned up a few times. This sequence joins TRBV19 and TRBJ2-7; either TRBD1 or TRBD2 may supply D (6 bases each). The CDR3 covers 15 residues. The germline V gene encodes CDR1 LNHDA and CDR2 SQIVND (reference sequence). V lost 0 bases to trimming and J lost 4 bases, with 13 bases between them. The CDR3 sequence is CASSIDPGAGYEQYF. The CDR3 DNA sequence: TGTGCCAGTAGTATAGATCCGGGGGCTGGGTACGAGCAGTACTTC.

This clonotype was found many times. This rearrangement joins TRBV6-2 or TRBV6-3 to TRBJ2-1, with TRBD2 as a possible D gene (5 bases). From germline, CDR1 is MNHEY and CDR2 SVGEGT. The CDR3 sequence is 14 residues long. Trimming removed 5 bases at V and 4 bases at J, with 12 bases between. Here the CDR3 DNA reads TGTGCCAGCAGTCCCGGACTGGATTACAATGAGCAGTTCTTC. Its translation: CASSPGLDYNEQFF.

This rearrangement joins TRBV10-3 to TRBJ1-5; 8 bases are shared with TRBD1. The CDR3 is 15 amino acids. V lost 8 bases, J lost 3 bases, and 9 bases stayed unmatched. Germline loops: CDR1 ENHRY, CDR2 SYGVKD. DNA of the CDR3: TGTGCCATCCGCGAGTCGGGACAGGACAATCAGCCCCAGCATTTT. Its translation: CAIRESGQDNQPQHF.

This clonotype has a handful of counts. J is TRBJ2-1 and V is TRBV3-1; D might be TRBD1 or TRBD2, each matching 6 bases. Germline CDR1 reads LGHDT; CDR2 reads YNNKEL (reference sequence). V shed 5 bases and J shed 6 bases, with 14 bases lying between them. CDR3 length equals 14 residues. CDR3: CASSSGGRGNEQFF. The CDR3, as DNA: TGTGCCAGCAGCTCCGGGGGCCGGGGCAATGAGCAGTTCTTC.

This clonotype was seen at least ten times. This sequence joins TRBV2 and TRBJ2-7; 12 nucleotides agree with TRBD2. CDR1 and CDR2 (germline): SNHLY, FYNNEI. This CDR3 is built from 14 residues. With 6 bases clipped from V and 6 bases from J, the junction kept 6 bases outside the gene matches. For the CDR3, the DNA is TGTGCCAGCAGGGTACTAGCGGGAGGAGGCGAGCAGTACTTC. Its protein is CASRVLAGGGEQYF.

The chain uses TRBV20-1 and TRBJ2-5; 7 nucleotides agree with TRBD2. Germline V gene sequence: CDR1 DFQATT, CDR2 SNEGSKA (reference sequence). CDR3 length: 13 amino acids. J gave up 4 bases and V 4 bases, and 6 bases lay outside the gene matches. The CDR3 is CSATDIAGETQYF. Here the CDR3 DNA reads TGCAGTGCTACAGACATAGCGGGAGAGACCCAGTACTTC.

CDR3 amino acids: CASMDSFIYNEQFF. Written as DNA, the CDR3 is TGTGCCAGTATGGACAGTTTTATCTACAATGAGCAGTTCTTC. The gene calls are TRBV27 and TRBJ2-1, with D perhaps matching TRBD1 (6 bases). This CDR3 is built from 14 residues. V was pared by 9 bases and J by 3 bases, with 15 bases between. In germline, CDR1 is MNHEY, CDR2 SMNVEV (reference sequence).

This chain connects TRBV20-1 to TRBJ2-5, with TRBD2 matching over 13 bases. V was pared by 2 bases and J by 2 bases, with 8 bases of the junction left unmatched. Germline V gene sequence: CDR1 DFQATT, CDR2 SNEGSKA (reference sequence). The CDR3 covers 17 residues. In DNA, the CDR3 is TGCAGTGCTAGAACTAGCGGGAGGGCCGGGGATCAAGAGACCCAGTACTTC. Its protein product is CSARTSGRAGDQETQYF.